This entry is about one T cell receptor beta chain. The antigen remains unidentified. The table came from immunoSEQ multiplex PCR; TCRdb's copy has only in-frame clones and leaves some out. The table lists 25,000 or so clones, over 75% of them singletons. This entry belongs to a study of T cells in localized non-small cell lung cancer. Overall study findings and caveats: Highest T cell clonality was seen in uninvolved adjacent lung, surpassing that measured in tumor. Because sequencing included only one region (of the tumor), heterogeneity remains possible.

V gave up 0 bases and J gave up 5 bases, with 5 bases separating them. Germline V lookup: CDR1 MRHNA, CDR2 SNTAGT. CDR3 length: 13 residues. The receptor's source is a man between 40 and 69 years old with stage II lung adenocarcinoma. The chain has TRBV6-4 and TRBJ2-1; no clear D gene. This specimen consisted of PBMCs, obtained before any cancer treatment. The CDR3 sequence is CASSDSSHNEQFF. CDR3 nucleotides: TGTGCCAGCAGTGACTCTAGCCACAATGAGCAGTTCTTC.